A single sample gave rise to the 29 T cell receptor beta chains below, sequenced in a study of T cells after yellow fever vaccination (dated by TCRdb to between 2018 and 2021). Library creation used 5' RACE. Sequencing took place on an Illumina NovaSeq 6000. TCRdb reworked the public reads: Q25 trimming with fastp, MiXCR clone assembly, productive beta chains retained. Here each entry gathers all rows of one CDR3 protein and keeps the most common genes and DNA. Counted in this sample were a few hundred thousand distinct CDR3 sequences; around 4.9% of them appeared once. About 3.5% of the sample comes from the top ten. The sample's treatment or condition label, decoded: live attenuated yellow fever vaccine strain. The source was CD4+ T cells sorted from PBMCs, collected on the day of the yellow fever booster vaccination. These receptor sequences come from a man between 18 and 29 years old who received the YFV17D yellow fever vaccine.

This clonotype appeared many times. The chain links TRBV20-1 to TRBJ2-5; TRBD1 might be the D (5 bases). The CDR3 is made up of 11 amino acids. Trimming removed 4 bases at V and 6 bases at J, with 9 bases between. Germline loops: CDR1 DFQATT, CDR2 SNEGSKA (reference sequence). CDR3 in DNA: TGCAGTGCTAACAGGCGGCAGACCCAGTACTTC. This encodes CSANRRQTQYF.

A few counts support this clonotype. For the CDR3, the DNA is TGTGCCAGCTCACCACGGCAGGGATTCGACGAGCAGTACTTC. Protein: CASSPRQGFDEQYF. V is TRBV18 and J is TRBJ2-7; D may be TRBD1 (5 bases). The length of the CDR3 is 14 residues. Trimming stripped 1 base from V and 5 bases from J, with 12 bases between. Germline CDR1 and CDR2: KGHSH and LQKENI.

This clonotype turned up a few times. The rearrangement links TRBV20-1 to TRBJ2-7; the D is unclear. Germline V gene sequence: CDR1 DFQATT, CDR2 SNEGSKA (reference sequence). The CDR3 runs 12 residues. V gave up 0 bases and J gave up 6 bases, with 9 bases separating them. CDR3 residues: CSARDRLGEQYF. DNA of the CDR3: TGCAGTGCTAGAGATCGGCTGGGCGAGCAGTACTTC.

This clonotype was recorded many times. V gene TRBV7-9 combines with J gene TRBJ1-6; D is possibly TRBD1 (6 bases). The V gene's germline CDR1 is SEHNR and CDR2 FQNEAQ (reference sequence). CDR3 size: 13 residues. The germline V and J ends were trimmed by 2 bases and 13 bases, with 12 bases remaining between them. The CDR3 sequence is CASSLWGQRPLHF. The CDR3 bases are TGTGCCAGCAGCTTATGGGGGCAGCGCCCCCTCCACTTT.

This clonotype has more than one count but fewer than ten. The chain has TRBV15 and TRBJ2-7; TRBD1 is a possible D gene (6 bases). The CDR3 spans 17 residues. Germline assignment: CDR1 LNHNV and CDR2 YYDKDF (reference sequence). V dropped 0 bases and J dropped 4 bases, with 19 bases sitting between them. CDR3 sequence (DNA): TGTGCCACCAGCAGAGATCCGGGTAGGGGGAGAGTTTACGAGCAGTACTTC. This encodes CATSRDPGRGRVYEQYF. Full variable domain (missing parts from reference TRBV15 and TRBJ2-7): DAMVIQNPRYQVTQFGKPVTLSCSQTLNHNVMYWYQQKSSQAPKLLFHYYDKDFNNEADTPDNFQSRRPNTSFCFLDIRSPGLGDTAMYLCATSRDPGRGRVYEQYFGPGTRLTVT.

This chain connects TRBV6-1 to TRBJ2-5; 7 bases fit TRBD1. Germline V gene data show CDR1 as MNHNS and CDR2 as SASEGT. This CDR3 spans 11 amino acids. Losses at the gene ends were 9 bases for V and 8 bases for J; bases not matched to a gene: 6. The CDR3 sequence: CASRDRETQYF. The CDR3 coding sequence is TGTGCCAGTCGGGACAGAGAAACCCAGTACTTC.

This clonotype has at least ten counts. J is TRBJ2-7 and V is TRBV21-1. TRBV21-1 is reported as a pseudogene. The CDR3 is made up of 18 amino acids. The CDR3 nucleotides are TGTGCCAGCAGCATCACTATTATATTAAGTGAGGAGAACGACGAGCAGTACTTC. Protein: CASSITIILSEENDEQYF.

The chain uses TRBV5-4 and TRBJ2-5; TRBD2 matches 13 bases. The junction had 10 bases not matched to a gene; V was cut back by 3 bases and J by 5 bases. Germline values: CDR1 SGHNT, CDR2 YYREEE (reference sequence). CDR3 size: 17 residues. CDR3 sequence reads: CASSSPTSGGAWETQYF. The DNA for the CDR3 is TGTGCCAGCAGCTCCCCTACTAGCGGGGGGGCCTGGGAGACCCAGTACTTC.

Many counts were recorded for this clonotype. The genes are TRBV20-1 and TRBJ2-7; possibly TRBD2 for D (5 bases). The V gene lost 3 bases and the J gene lost 0 bases, with 9 bases spanning the gap. The germline V gene encodes CDR1 DFQATT and CDR2 SNEGSKA (reference sequence). The CDR3 has 13 residues. CDR3 protein: CSASGLSSYEQYV. In nucleotides, the CDR3 is TGCAGTGCTAGCGGACTCAGCTCCTACGAGCAGTACGTC.

This chain links TRBV23-1 with TRBJ2-1, with D hard to call. TRBV23-1 is filed as an ORF, its function uncertain. The length of the CDR3 is 14 residues. Trimming removed 2 bases at V and 5 bases at J, with 10 bases between. The CDR3 loop reads CASSQRSDDNEQFF. Here the CDR3 DNA reads TGCGCCAGCAGTCAACGGTCAGACGACAATGAGCAGTTCTTC.

This clonotype was seen more than once but under ten times. The chain recombines TRBV11-2 with TRBJ1-6; D remains unclear. The CDR3 length is 18 residues. Looked up from germline, CDR1 is SGHAT and CDR2 is FQNNGV. Trimming stripped 1 base from V and 8 bases from J, with 21 bases between. CDR3 coding DNA: TGTGCCAGCAGCTTAGTTTTAAGCGGGAGCGTTTTCTATTCACCCCTCCACTTT. Translated, it gives CASSLVLSGSVFYSPLHF.

This clonotype was detected ten times or more. The chain combines TRBV7-2 with TRBJ2-2, with D unresolved. From germline, CDR1 is SGHTA and CDR2 FQGNSA. The CDR3 is 15 residues long. V lost 4 bases, J lost 0 bases, and 9 bases lay in between. CDR3 sequence reads: CASSWTLTNTGELFF. The CDR3 bases are TGTGCCAGCAGCTGGACGCTTACGAACACCGGGGAGCTGTTTTTT.

This clonotype occurred a few times. V usage is TRBV5-1 and J usage is TRBJ2-3, with D perhaps TRBD1 (5 bases). V was cut by 7 bases and J by 1 base, with 16 bases left in between. The CDR3 runs 15 residues. Germline CDR1 reads SGHRS; CDR2 reads YFSETQ. CDR3 bases: TGCGCCAGCCGTCTTCTGGGGCAACGCACAGATACGCAGTATTTT. Residues: CASRLLGQRTDTQYF.

This clonotype was found a few times. The J gene is TRBJ2-5, the V gene TRBV6-5; TRBD2 matches at 7 bases. Germline V gives CDR1 MNHEY, CDR2 SVGAGI. CDR3 size: 13 residues. Losses at the gene ends were 7 bases for V and 5 bases for J; bases not matched to a gene: 7. This CDR3 reads CASTGGGVETQYF. CDR3 DNA: TGTGCCAGCACGGGAGGAGGGGTGGAGACCCAGTACTTC.

The sample holds many counts of this clonotype. V gene TRBV7-2 combines with J gene TRBJ2-7; 9 nucleotides align to TRBD1. The V segment lost 0 bases and the J segment 4 bases; nucleotides outside the gene matches: 1. The germline CDR1 and CDR2 sequences are SGHTA and FQGNSA. The CDR3 contains 14 residues. CDR3 loop: CASSLAGQGYEQYF. Here the CDR3 DNA reads TGTGCCAGCAGCTTAGCAGGACAGGGGTACGAGCAGTACTTC.

This clonotype was seen at least ten times. This chain connects TRBV20-1 to TRBJ2-1; a weak D match, TRBD1 (6 bases). The CDR3 length is 14 residues. Trimming stripped 6 bases from V and 5 bases from J, with 17 bases between. CDR1 and CDR2 (germline): DFQATT, SNEGSKA (reference sequence). Here the CDR3 reads CSADARRGNNEQFF. Here the CDR3 DNA reads TGCAGTGCCGATGCGCGCAGGGGCAACAATGAGCAGTTCTTC.

This clonotype has more than one count but fewer than ten. V and J are TRBV14 and TRBJ1-2; TRBD1 matches at 8 bases. The germline V gene encodes CDR1 SGHDN and CDR2 FVKESK. The trim removed 5 bases at V and 5 bases at J, leaving 4 bases unmatched. The CDR3 spans 13 residues. The CDR3 region has the DNA TGTGCCAGCAGCAGGACAGGGCTATATGGCTACACCTTC. Protein sequence: CASSRTGLYGYTF.

This clonotype was seen many times. V and J are TRBV7-9 and TRBJ1-3, with D tentatively TRBD1 (6 bases). This CDR3 comprises 16 residues. Trimming stripped 5 bases from V and 0 bases from J, with 14 bases between. Germline values: CDR1 SEHNR, CDR2 FQNEAQ (reference sequence). CDR3 coding DNA: TGTGCCAGCAGCCCCGGACAGATTTACTCTGGAAACACCATATATTTT. The encoded protein is CASSPGQIYSGNTIYF.

This clonotype was seen a few times. V gene TRBV7-3 combines with J gene TRBJ2-5; 7 nucleotides match TRBD2. V gave up 5 bases and J gave up 2 bases; unmatched junction bases: 8. Germline assignment: CDR1 SGHTA and CDR2 FQGTGA. The CDR3 contains 15 residues. CDR3: CASSAHRGDQETQYF. For the CDR3, the DNA is TGTGCCAGCAGCGCGCACCGGGGGGATCAAGAGACCCAGTACTTC.

At least ten counts were recorded for this clonotype. The chain employs TRBV4-3 and TRBJ1-5; D gene uncertain. This CDR3 spans 15 amino acids. Trimming stripped 2 bases from V and 1 base from J, with 9 bases between. Germline CDR1 LGHNA, CDR2 YSLEER. The CDR3 region is CASSQIAGSNQPQHF. CDR3 DNA sequence: TGCGCCAGCAGCCAAATTGCCGGAAGCAATCAGCCCCAGCATTTT.

This clonotype was counted between two and nine times. V usage is TRBV7-6 and J usage is TRBJ1-5; D ambiguous. CDR3 size: 14 residues. Trimming removed 5 bases at V and 2 bases at J, with 10 bases between. CDR1 is SGHVS and CDR2 is FNYEAQ in the germline V gene. The CDR3 protein is CASSPGSGNQPQHF. DNA for the CDR3: TGTGCCAGCAGCCCCGGGTCGGGCAATCAGCCCCAGCATTTT.

This clonotype was observed a few times. Mismatch with germline at one junction end may stem from a read error. The rearrangement joins TRBV7-9 to TRBJ2-4; 7 positions agree with TRBD2. Germline CDR1 is SEHNR and CDR2 is FQNEAQ (reference sequence). CDR3 length: 9 residues. CDR3: CASSPAGDF. The DNA of the CDR3 is TGTGCCAGCAGCCCCGCGGGGGACTTC.

This clonotype was observed at least ten times. The chain combines TRBV20-1 with TRBJ2-1; D may be TRBD1 (7 bases). Trimming cost V 5 bases and J 0 bases, with 14 bases left between them. Germline assignment: CDR1 DFQATT and CDR2 SNEGSKA (reference sequence). The CDR3 runs to 15 residues. CDR3 sequence (DNA): TGCAGTGCTCGCAGGGGGGCAAGCTCCTACAATGAGCAGTTCTTC. Residues: CSARRGASSYNEQFF.

The V gene is TRBV4-1, the J gene TRBJ2-1, with 9 bases matching TRBD2. Germline V lookup: CDR1 MGHRA, CDR2 YSYEKL. V gave up 2 bases and J gave up 6 bases; unmatched junction bases: 5. The CDR3 has 15 residues. The CDR3 protein is CASSQTGGGANEQFF. CDR3 coding DNA: TGCGCCAGCAGCCAAACGGGCGGGGGGGCCAATGAGCAGTTCTTC.

This clonotype showed up just a few times. J is TRBJ1-5 and V is TRBV12-3 or TRBV12-4; D might be TRBD1 (5 bases). There are 15 residues in the CDR3. V was shortened by 7 bases and J by 7 bases, with 20 bases between the two germline ends. The chain's CDR3 is CASKANGGTGQPQHF. In DNA, the CDR3 is TGTGCCAGCAAGGCTAATGGAGGGACGGGACAGCCCCAGCATTTT.

This clonotype was counted at least ten times. This sequence joins TRBV12-3 or TRBV12-4 and TRBJ2-1, with 7 bases lining up with TRBD2. This CDR3 contains 18 residues. With V trimmed by 6 bases and J by 0 bases, 14 bases remained unmatched. The CDR3 bases are TGTGCCAGCAGACGACTTCTCTCTAGCGGTGACTCCTACAATGAGCAGTTCTTC. As protein: CASRRLLSSGDSYNEQFF.

This clonotype showed up just a few times. The gene calls are TRBV4-2 and TRBJ2-5, with no clear D. The germline CDR1 and CDR2 sequences are LGHNA and YNFKEQ. V lost 4 bases to trimming and J lost 2 bases, with 14 bases between them. CDR3 length: 15 residues. The CDR3 DNA reads TGTGCCAGCAGCCCTCTGCGAGGAATTCAAGAGACCCAGTACTTC. Translation: CASSPLRGIQETQYF.

A few counts support this clonotype. V and J are TRBV5-1 and TRBJ2-5; TRBD2 matches at 10 bases. After removal of 0 bases from V and 3 bases from J, the junction contained 2 bases not matched to a gene. This CDR3 contains 15 residues. Germline values: CDR1 SGHRS, CDR2 YFSETQ. The CDR3 coding sequence is TGCGCCAGCAGCTTGGCCGGACTAGCGGAAGAGACCCAGTACTTC. Protein product: CASSLAGLAEETQYF.

The chain uses TRBV20-1 and TRBJ1-5; the D gene is possibly TRBD1 (5 bases). With 5 bases removed from V and 6 bases from J, the gap between germline ends came to 17 bases. The CDR3 contains 14 residues. Per the germline V gene, CDR1 is DFQATT and CDR2 is SNEGSKA (reference sequence). DNA of the CDR3: TGCAGTGCTCGGAGTACAGGCGGGGGTCAGCCCCAGCATTTT. Encoded protein: CSARSTGGGQPQHF.